The 29 T cell receptor beta chains reported below all come from one sample, sequenced in a study of control samples from healthy donors and cancer patients. Profiling relied on immunoSEQ multiplex PCR, and the TCRdb table lists in-frame clones only, not all of them. The table lists some 150,000 clones, under 95% of them singletons, with roughly 13% in the top ten. Source material: blood. The receptors were sampled from a man aged 40-55 years in good health.

The chain has TRBV18 and TRBJ1-5, with no clear D. Trimming shortened V by 3 bases and J by 9 bases, and 12 bases separated the two germline ends. The CDR3 spans 13 residues. CDR1 KGHSH and CDR2 LQKENI come from the germline V gene. DNA of the CDR3: TGTGCCAGCTCACCCGGACGGCAGTGGCCCCAGCATTTT. Translating gives CASSPGRQWPQHF.

The chain is built from TRBV12-3 or TRBV12-4 and TRBJ1-1; TRBD1 agrees at 7 bases. This CDR3 comprises 13 residues. J lost 4 bases, V lost 4 bases, and 3 bases had no gene match. This chain's CDR3 is CASSSPGGTEAFF. Written as DNA, the CDR3 is TGTGCCAGCAGTTCTCCAGGGGGCACTGAAGCTTTCTTT.

Details on this clone: The sample holds other DNA sequences that translate to the same CDR3. The CDR3, as DNA: TGTGCCAGCAGCTTGCTCTTAACCTACGAGCAGTACTTC. It encodes CASSLLLTYEQYF. V and J are TRBV5-6 and TRBJ2-7; the D is unclear. The germline gives CDR1 SGHDT, CDR2 YYEEEE. Trimming removed 1 base at V and 2 bases at J, with 7 bases between. The CDR3 contains 13 residues.

In its sample, this clone was seen once. The J gene is TRBJ2-7, the V gene TRBV3-1 (or the pseudogene TRBV3-2); 7 nucleotides match TRBD2. Germline trimming cut 1 base from V and 2 bases from J; bases unmatched to any gene: 2. This CDR3 region has 14 residues. Germline V lookup: CDR1 LGHDT, CDR2 YNNKEL (reference sequence). The CDR3 region is CASSQVGTTYEQYF. CDR3 coding DNA: TGTGCCAGCAGCCAAGTTGGGACTACCTACGAGCAGTACTTC.

This clone was found once. V is TRBV5-6 and J is TRBJ2-1, with 8 positions matching TRBD1. Germline V lookup: CDR1 SGHDT, CDR2 YYEEEE. J gave up 7 bases and V 0 bases, and 3 bases lay outside the gene matches. The CDR3 covers 14 residues. CDR3 in DNA: TGTGCCAGCAGCTTGGGGACAGGGAATAATGAGCAGTTCTTC. Translating it yields CASSLGTGNNEQFF.

The rearrangement uses TRBV28 and TRBJ2-7; TRBD2 is a possible D gene (5 bases). The CDR3 loop spans 14 amino acids. Per germline, CDR1 MDHEN and CDR2 SYDVKM. V was clipped by 0 bases and J by 0 bases, with 6 bases between them. The CDR3 DNA sequence: TGTGCCAGCAGTTTATGGGGGAGCTCCTACGAGCAGTACTTC. It encodes CASSLWGSSYEQYF.

The V and J genes are TRBV6-5 and TRBJ1-1; 7 bases fit TRBD1. Germline CDR1 and CDR2: MNHEY and SVGAGI. CDR3 length: 14 amino acids. The V segment lost 7 bases and the J segment 3 bases; nucleotides outside the gene matches: 8. The chain's CDR3 is CASNYRGGHTEAFF. CDR3 nucleotide sequence: TGTGCCAGCAACTACAGGGGTGGGCACACTGAAGCTTTCTTT.

J is TRBJ1-2 and V is TRBV6-1; TRBD1 matches at 9 bases. The V gene's germline CDR1 is MNHNS and CDR2 SASEGT. CDR3 size: 16 residues. The V and J ends lost 3 bases and 5 bases, in that order; junction bases with no gene match: 10. CDR3 sequence: CASSEYRGRKSYGYTF. As DNA, the CDR3 is TGTGCCAGCAGTGAGTACAGGGGGCGCAAGTCATATGGCTACACCTTC.

This chain links TRBV12-3 or TRBV12-4 with TRBJ1-5; D is uncertain. Trimming pared 6 bases from V and 0 bases from J, leaving 3 bases between. This CDR3 has 12 residues. The CDR3, as DNA: TGTGCCAGCAGACTTAGCAATCAGCCCCAGCATTTT. This gives the protein CASRLSNQPQHF.

The chain uses TRBV27 and TRBJ1-5; D is ambiguous. CDR1 MNHEY and CDR2 SMNVEV come from the germline V gene (reference sequence). This CDR3 has 12 residues. The V end was cut by 4 bases, the J end by 5 bases, with 6 bases between. CDR3 amino acids: CASSSSHQPQHF. The CDR3 DNA is TGTGCCAGCAGTTCCAGCCATCAGCCCCAGCATTTT.

The genes are TRBV19 and TRBJ2-1, with D uncertain. There are 17 residues in the CDR3. Germline V CDR1 and CDR2: LNHDA, SQIVND (reference sequence). Trimming shortened V by 6 bases and J by 0 bases, and 18 bases separated the two germline ends. The CDR3 DNA reads TGTGCCAGTAGGGACCGTGGGCTAAAAGGCTCCTACAATGAGCAGTTCTTC. Protein: CASRDRGLKGSYNEQFF.

Here the CDR3 reads CATSEGTGAEVTGELFF. CDR3 in DNA: TGTGCCACCAGTGAGGGGACAGGGGCTGAGGTCACCGGGGAGCTGTTTTTT. The gene calls are TRBV24-1 and TRBJ2-2, with 10 bases identical to TRBD1. Trimming took 4 bases from V and 4 from J; bases not matched to a gene: 8. This CDR3 comprises 17 residues. CDR1 is KGHDR and CDR2 is SFDVKD in the germline V gene.

The chain is built from TRBV5-5 and TRBJ2-7; no firm D call. In germline, CDR1 is SGHKS, CDR2 YYEKEE (reference sequence). The CDR3 runs 14 residues. V lost 0 bases to trimming and J lost 0 bases, with 7 bases between them. CDR3 region: CASSLVLSSYEQYF. As DNA, the CDR3 is TGTGCCAGCAGCTTGGTTCTGAGCTCCTACGAGCAGTACTTC. Together with reference TRBV5-5 and TRBJ2-7, the CDR3 gives the full variable domain: DAGVTQSPTHLIKTRGQQVTLRCSPISGHKSVSWYQQVLGQGPQFIFQYYEKEERGRGNFPDRFSARQFPNYSSELNVNALLLGDSALYLCASSLVLSSYEQYFGPGTRLTVT.

The chain recombines TRBV28 with TRBJ2-5; D is uncertain. V lost 6 bases, J lost 3 bases, and 5 bases lay in between. The CDR3 has 11 amino acids. The germline CDR1 and CDR2 sequences are MDHEN and SYDVKM. The CDR3 protein is CASREEETQYF. CDR3 nucleotides: TGTGCCAGCAGGGAAGAAGAGACCCAGTACTTC.

This clone was seen once. The chain recombines TRBV11-3 with TRBJ2-1; possibly TRBD1 or TRBD2 for D (7 bases each). Trimming removed 4 bases from V and 9 bases from J, with 16 bases in between. This CDR3 spans 14 amino acids. Germline lookup yields CDR1 SGHNT and CDR2 YENEEA. The CDR3 here is CASSSGGRQGEQFF. As DNA, the CDR3 is TGTGCCAGCAGCTCTGGCGGGAGACAGGGTGAGCAGTTCTTC.

The J gene is TRBJ2-1, the V gene TRBV11-2; the D is unclear. V was pared by 4 bases and J by 5 bases, with 12 bases between. The CDR3 totals 14 residues. Germline CDR1 SGHAT, CDR2 FQNNGV. CDR3 protein: CASSSGTFDNEQFF. The CDR3 DNA reads TGTGCCAGCAGCTCAGGCACCTTTGACAATGAGCAGTTCTTC.

J is TRBJ2-1 and V is TRBV6-5; TRBD1 agrees at 7 bases. The CDR3 runs to 14 residues. CDR1 is MNHEY, CDR2 SVGAGI, per germline. V lost 8 bases and J lost 3; bases outside the gene matches: 7. CDR3 in DNA: TGTGCCAGCCGCGGAGCAGGGGGCTACAATGAGCAGTTCTTC. This translates into CASRGAGGYNEQFF.

The chain carries TRBV4-1 and TRBJ1-1, with D possibly TRBD1 on 5 matching bases. This CDR3 has 16 residues. The V end lost 4 bases, the J end lost 4 bases, and 19 bases lay between the germline ends. Looked up from germline, CDR1 is MGHRA and CDR2 is YSYEKL. This chain's CDR3 is CASSRSIGTRGTEAFF. CDR3 in DNA: TGCGCCAGCAGCCGGAGCATTGGAACGAGGGGCACTGAAGCTTTCTTT.

This rearrangement joins TRBV7-2 to TRBJ2-5; 12 bases align to TRBD2. CDR3 length: 17 amino acids. J was trimmed by 5 bases and V by 4 bases; bases with no gene match: 11. CDR1 is SGHTA, CDR2 FQGNSA, per germline. CDR3 region: CASSSRLPSGGAETQYF. The CDR3 region has the DNA TGTGCCAGCAGCTCAAGATTACCTAGCGGGGGGGCGGAGACCCAGTACTTC.

In this sample, this clone turned up once. The V call is TRBV12-3 or TRBV12-4, the J call TRBJ1-1; no clear D gene. The CDR3 runs to 11 residues. Trimming shortened V by 6 bases and J by 8 bases, and 10 bases separated the two germline ends. CDR3: CASSRGAEAFF. The CDR3 nucleotides read TGTGCCAGCAGCCGAGGTGCCGAAGCTTTCTTT.

The chain carries TRBV19 and TRBJ1-5, with 10 bases that match TRBD1. CDR1 is LNHDA and CDR2 is SQIVND in the germline V gene (reference sequence). This CDR3 region has 14 residues. J lost 4 bases, V lost 5 bases, and 2 bases had no gene match. In DNA, the CDR3 is TGTGCCAGTAGTCGGACAGGGGGGAATCAGCCCCAGCATTTT. This sequence encodes CASSRTGGNQPQHF.

The V gene is TRBV4-3, the J gene TRBJ1-1; D perhaps matches TRBD1 (5 bases). The CDR3 consists of 16 residues. Germline loops: CDR1 LGHNA, CDR2 YSLEER. The ends were cut back, 1 base at V and 1 base at J, with 13 bases in the middle. CDR3 nucleotide sequence: TGCGCCAGCAGCCAAGGGGTAACAGGAAGGAACACTGAAGCTTTCTTT. This gives the protein CASSQGVTGRNTEAFF.

This clone has more than one count but fewer than ten. The chain employs TRBV11-3 and TRBJ2-1; TRBD1 matches at 8 bases. The CDR3 extends over 14 amino acids. Germline assignment: CDR1 SGHNT and CDR2 YENEEA. V shed 0 bases and J 9 bases; nucleotides not matched to a gene: 4. The CDR3 sequence: CASSLDRTGGEQFF. The CDR3 DNA sequence: TGTGCCAGCAGCTTAGATCGAACAGGGGGTGAGCAGTTCTTC.

The chain employs TRBV6-4 and TRBJ2-2; tentatively, D is TRBD1 or TRBD2 (5 bases each). CDR1 and CDR2 (germline): MRHNA, SNTAGT. V gave up 4 bases and J gave up 2 bases, with 5 bases separating them. The CDR3 is made up of 13 amino acids. The CDR3 DNA follows: TGTGCCAGCAGTGGGGACAACACCGGGGAGCTGTTTTTT. This encodes CASSGDNTGELFF.

The gene calls are TRBV6-5 and TRBJ2-7; a possible D gene is TRBD1 (7 bases). Looked up from germline, CDR1 is MNHEY and CDR2 is SVGAGI. The CDR3 runs 13 residues. V was trimmed by 4 bases and J by 7 bases, leaving 14 bases between them. The DNA for the CDR3 is TGTGCCAGCAGTTCGGGCAGGGGGAGGGAGCAGTACTTC. It encodes CASSSGRGREQYF.

The chain recombines TRBV28 with TRBJ2-4; 7 positions match TRBD1. CDR3 length: 16 amino acids. CDR1 is MDHEN and CDR2 is SYDVKM in the germline V gene. V trimming: 6 bases; J trimming: 8 bases; junction bases outside the gene matches: 16. The DNA for the CDR3 is TGTGCCAGCAGCGTGCAGACAGGGCAAAGGCGGCACATTCAGTACTTC. Amino acids: CASSVQTGQRRHIQYF. The full variable domain, in which reference TRBV28 and TRBJ2-4 provide the parts outside the CDR3, is DVKVTQSSRYLVKRTGEKVFLECVQDMDHENMFWYRQDPGLGLRLIYFSYDVKMKEKGDIPEGYSVSREKKERFSLILESASTNQTSMYLCASSVQTGQRRHIQYFGAGTRLSVL.

This sequence joins TRBV15 and TRBJ2-7, with D perhaps matching TRBD1 or TRBD2 (5 bases each). V was trimmed by 0 bases and J by 4 bases, leaving 16 bases between them. The CDR3 covers 16 residues. Per germline, CDR1 LNHNV and CDR2 YYDKDF (reference sequence). As DNA, the CDR3 is TGTGCCACCAGCAGAGATCGGGACGGAGGTTCGTACGAGCAGTACTTC. It is translated as CATSRDRDGGSYEQYF.

This sequence joins TRBV3-1 (or the pseudogene TRBV3-2) and TRBJ2-1; 14 bases align to TRBD2. Germline CDR1 LGHDT, CDR2 YNNKEL (reference sequence). This CDR3 contains 16 residues. The J segment lost 9 bases and the V segment lost 2 bases, leaving 6 bases of the junction unmatched. This CDR3 is CASSQMGLAGESEQFF. CDR3 sequence (DNA): TGTGCCAGCAGCCAAATGGGACTAGCGGGAGAAAGTGAGCAGTTCTTC.

The chain carries TRBV4-1 and TRBJ1-1; D remains ambiguous. Looked up from germline, CDR1 is MGHRA and CDR2 is YSYEKL. This CDR3 comprises 20 residues. Trimming left V 0 bases short and J 1 base short, with 24 bases between. CDR3 in DNA: TGCGCCAGCAGCCAAGATGATTCGGTCGTCAACTTACCTCGGAACACTGAAGCTTTCTTT. Translating it yields CASSQDDSVVNLPRNTEAFF.